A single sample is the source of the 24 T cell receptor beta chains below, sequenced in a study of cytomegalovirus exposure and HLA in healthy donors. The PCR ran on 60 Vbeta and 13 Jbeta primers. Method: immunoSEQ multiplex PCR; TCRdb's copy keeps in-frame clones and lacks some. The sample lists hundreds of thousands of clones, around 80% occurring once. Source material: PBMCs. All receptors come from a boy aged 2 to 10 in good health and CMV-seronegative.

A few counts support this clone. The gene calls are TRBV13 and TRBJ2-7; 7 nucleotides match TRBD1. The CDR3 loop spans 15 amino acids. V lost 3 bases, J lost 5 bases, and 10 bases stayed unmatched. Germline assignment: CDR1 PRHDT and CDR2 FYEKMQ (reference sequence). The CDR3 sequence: CASSLTGRKLHEQYF. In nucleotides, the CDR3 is TGTGCCAGCAGCTTGACAGGGCGTAAACTCCACGAGCAGTACTTC. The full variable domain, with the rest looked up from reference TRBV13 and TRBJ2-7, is AAGVIQSPRHLIKEKRETATLKCYPIPRHDTVYWYQQGPGQDPQFLISFYEKMQSDKGSIPDRFSAQQFSDYHSELNMSSLELGDSALYFCASSLTGRKLHEQYFGPGTRLTVT.

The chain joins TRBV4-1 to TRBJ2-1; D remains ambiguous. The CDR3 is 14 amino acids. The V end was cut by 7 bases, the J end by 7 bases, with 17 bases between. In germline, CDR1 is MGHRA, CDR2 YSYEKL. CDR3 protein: CASTTSPGGNEQFF. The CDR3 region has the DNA TGCGCCAGCACCACGAGTCCAGGTGGAAATGAGCAGTTCTTC.

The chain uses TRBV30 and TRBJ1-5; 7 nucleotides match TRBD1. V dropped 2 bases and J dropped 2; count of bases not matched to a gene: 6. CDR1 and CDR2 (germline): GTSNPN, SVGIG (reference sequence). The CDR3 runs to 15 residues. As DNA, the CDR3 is TGTGCCTGGAGTTTCCCAGGGGGAGGCAATCAGCCCCAGCATTTT. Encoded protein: CAWSFPGGGNQPQHF.

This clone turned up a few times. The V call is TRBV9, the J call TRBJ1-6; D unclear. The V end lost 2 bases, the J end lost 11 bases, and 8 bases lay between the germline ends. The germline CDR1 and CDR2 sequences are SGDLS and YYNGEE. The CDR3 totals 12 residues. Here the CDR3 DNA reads TGTGCCAGCAGCGTCGTGGGCCCACCCCTCCACTTT. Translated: CASSVVGPPLHF. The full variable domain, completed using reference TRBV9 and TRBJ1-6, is DSGVTQTPKHLITATGQRVTLRCSPRSGDLSVYWYQQSLDQGLQFLIQYYNGEERAKGNILERFSAQQFPDLHSELNLSSLELGDSALYFCASSVVGPPLHFGNGTRLTVT.

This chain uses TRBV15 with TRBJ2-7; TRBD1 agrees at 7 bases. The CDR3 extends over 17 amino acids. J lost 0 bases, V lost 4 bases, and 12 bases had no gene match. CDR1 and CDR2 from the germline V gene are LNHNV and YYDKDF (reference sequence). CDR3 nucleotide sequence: TGTGCCACCAGCACCCTAGCCGGACAGGTTGGCTCCTACGAGCAGTACTTC. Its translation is CATSTLAGQVGSYEQYF.

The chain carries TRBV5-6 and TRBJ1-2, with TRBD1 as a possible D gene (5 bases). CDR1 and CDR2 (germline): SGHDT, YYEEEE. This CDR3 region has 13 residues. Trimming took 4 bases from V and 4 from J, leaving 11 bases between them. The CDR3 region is CASSPGGGYGYTF. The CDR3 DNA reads TGTGCCAGCAGCCCCGGGGGTGGCTATGGCTACACCTTC.

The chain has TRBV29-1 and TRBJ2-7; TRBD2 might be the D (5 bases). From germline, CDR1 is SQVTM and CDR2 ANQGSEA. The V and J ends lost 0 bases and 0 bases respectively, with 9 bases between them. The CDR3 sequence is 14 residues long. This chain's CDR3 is CSVEEGVNSYEQYF. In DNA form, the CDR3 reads TGCAGCGTTGAAGAGGGAGTTAACTCCTACGAGCAGTACTTC.

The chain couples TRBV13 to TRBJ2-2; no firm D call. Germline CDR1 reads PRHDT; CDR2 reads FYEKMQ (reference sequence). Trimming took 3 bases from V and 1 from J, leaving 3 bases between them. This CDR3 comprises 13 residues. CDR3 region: CASSFGNTGELFF. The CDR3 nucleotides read TGTGCCAGCAGCTTCGGGAACACCGGGGAGCTGTTTTTT.

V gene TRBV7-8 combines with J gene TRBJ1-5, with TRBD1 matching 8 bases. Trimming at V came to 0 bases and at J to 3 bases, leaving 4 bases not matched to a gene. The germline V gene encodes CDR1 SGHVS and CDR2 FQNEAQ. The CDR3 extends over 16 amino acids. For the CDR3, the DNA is TGTGCCAGCAGCTTAGCAAGGACAGGGCACAATCAGCCCCAGCATTTT. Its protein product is CASSLARTGHNQPQHF.

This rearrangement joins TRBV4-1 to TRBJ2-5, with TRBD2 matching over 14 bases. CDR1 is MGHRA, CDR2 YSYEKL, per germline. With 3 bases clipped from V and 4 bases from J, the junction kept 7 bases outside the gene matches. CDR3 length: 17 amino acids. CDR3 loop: CASSHMGGLAGGETQYF. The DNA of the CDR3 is TGCGCCAGCAGCCATATGGGTGGACTAGCGGGGGGAGAGACCCAGTACTTC.

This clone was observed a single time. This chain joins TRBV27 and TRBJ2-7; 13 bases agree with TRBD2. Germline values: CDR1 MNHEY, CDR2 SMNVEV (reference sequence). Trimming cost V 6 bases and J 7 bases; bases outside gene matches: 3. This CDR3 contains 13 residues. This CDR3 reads CASSQGLAGEQYF. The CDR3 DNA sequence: TGTGCCAGCAGCCAGGGACTAGCGGGAGAGCAGTACTTC.

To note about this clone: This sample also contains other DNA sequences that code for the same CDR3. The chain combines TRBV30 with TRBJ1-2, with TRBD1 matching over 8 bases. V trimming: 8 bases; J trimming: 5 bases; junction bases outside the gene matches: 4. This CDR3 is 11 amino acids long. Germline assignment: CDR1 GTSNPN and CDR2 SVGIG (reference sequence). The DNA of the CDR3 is TGTGCCGGACAGGGTCGATATGGCTACACCTTC. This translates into CAGQGRYGYTF. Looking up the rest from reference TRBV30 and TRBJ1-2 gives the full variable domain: SQTIHQWPATLVQPVGSPLSLECTVEGTSNPNLYWYRQAAGRGLQLLFYSVGIGQISSEVPQNLSASRPQDRQFILSSKKLLLSDSGFYLCAGQGRYGYTFGSGTRLTVV.

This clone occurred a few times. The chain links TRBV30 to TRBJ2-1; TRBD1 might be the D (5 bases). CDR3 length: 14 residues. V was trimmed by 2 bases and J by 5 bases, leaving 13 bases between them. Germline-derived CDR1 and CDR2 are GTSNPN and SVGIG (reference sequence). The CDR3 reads CAWSRVGAHNEQFF. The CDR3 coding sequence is TGTGCCTGGAGTCGCGTAGGGGCCCACAATGAGCAGTTCTTC. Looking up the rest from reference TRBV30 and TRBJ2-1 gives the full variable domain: SQTIHQWPATLVQPVGSPLSLECTVEGTSNPNLYWYRQAAGRGLQLLFYSVGIGQISSEVPQNLSASRPQDRQFILSSKKLLLSDSGFYLCAWSRVGAHNEQFFGPGTRLTVL.

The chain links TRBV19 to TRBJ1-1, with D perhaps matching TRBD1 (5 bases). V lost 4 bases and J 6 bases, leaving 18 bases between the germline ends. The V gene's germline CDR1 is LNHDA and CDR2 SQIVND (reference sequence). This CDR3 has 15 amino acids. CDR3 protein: CASSKKSRALPEAFF. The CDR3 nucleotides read TGTGCCAGTAGTAAGAAGTCCAGGGCTCTCCCTGAAGCTTTCTTT.

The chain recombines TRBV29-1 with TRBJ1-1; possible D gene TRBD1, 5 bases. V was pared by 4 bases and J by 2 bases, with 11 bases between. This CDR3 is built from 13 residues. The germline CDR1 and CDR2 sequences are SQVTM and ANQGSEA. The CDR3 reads CSVVGPTNTEAFF. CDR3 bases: TGCAGCGTTGTGGGGCCGACTAACACTGAAGCTTTCTTT.

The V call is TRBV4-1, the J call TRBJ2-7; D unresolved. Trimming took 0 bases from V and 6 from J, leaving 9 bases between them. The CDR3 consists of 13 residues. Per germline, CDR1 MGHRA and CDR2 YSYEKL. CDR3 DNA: TGCGCCAGCAGCCAAGATGTACCCGGCGAGCAGTACTTC. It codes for CASSQDVPGEQYF.

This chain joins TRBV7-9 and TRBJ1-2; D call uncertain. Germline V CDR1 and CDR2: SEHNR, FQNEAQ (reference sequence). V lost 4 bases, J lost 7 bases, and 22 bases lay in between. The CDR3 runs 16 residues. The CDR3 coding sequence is TGTGCCAGCAGCTCAGAGGGAATAGGACTTCTACGTGGCTACACCTTC. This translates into CASSSEGIGLLRGYTF.

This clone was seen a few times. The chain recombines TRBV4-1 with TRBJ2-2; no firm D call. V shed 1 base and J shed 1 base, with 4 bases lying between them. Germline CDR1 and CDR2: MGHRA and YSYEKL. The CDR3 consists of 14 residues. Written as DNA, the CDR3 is TGCGCCAGCAGCCAAGCACTGAACACCGGGGAGCTGTTTTTT. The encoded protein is CASSQALNTGELFF.

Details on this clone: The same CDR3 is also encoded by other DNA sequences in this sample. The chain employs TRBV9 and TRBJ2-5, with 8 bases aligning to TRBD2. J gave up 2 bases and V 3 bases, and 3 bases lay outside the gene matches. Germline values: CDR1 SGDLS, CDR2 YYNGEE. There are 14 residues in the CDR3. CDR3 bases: TGTGCCAGCAGCGGTAGCGGGGCGCAAGAGACCCAGTACTTC. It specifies CASSGSGAQETQYF.

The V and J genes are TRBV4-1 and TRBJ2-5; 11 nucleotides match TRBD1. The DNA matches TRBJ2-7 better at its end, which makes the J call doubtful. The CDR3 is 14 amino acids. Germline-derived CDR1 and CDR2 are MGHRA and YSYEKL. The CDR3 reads CASSHGQGADEQYF. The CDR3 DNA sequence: TGCGCCAGCAGCCACGGACAGGGGGCTGACGAGCAGTACTTC.

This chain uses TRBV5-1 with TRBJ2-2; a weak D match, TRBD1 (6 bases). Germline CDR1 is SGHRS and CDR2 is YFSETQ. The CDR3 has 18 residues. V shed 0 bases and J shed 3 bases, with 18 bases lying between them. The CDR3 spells CASSLVYEGTTDTGELFF. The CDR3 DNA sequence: TGCGCCAGCAGCTTGGTATATGAAGGGACAACGGACACCGGGGAGCTGTTTTTT.

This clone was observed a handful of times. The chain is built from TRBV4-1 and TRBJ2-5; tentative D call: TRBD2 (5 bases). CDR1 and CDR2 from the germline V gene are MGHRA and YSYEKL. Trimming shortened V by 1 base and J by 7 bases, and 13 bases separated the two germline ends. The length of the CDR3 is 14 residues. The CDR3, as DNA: TGCGCCAGCAGCCAAGGTCTAATCGGAGGGACCCAGTACTTC. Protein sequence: CASSQGLIGGTQYF.

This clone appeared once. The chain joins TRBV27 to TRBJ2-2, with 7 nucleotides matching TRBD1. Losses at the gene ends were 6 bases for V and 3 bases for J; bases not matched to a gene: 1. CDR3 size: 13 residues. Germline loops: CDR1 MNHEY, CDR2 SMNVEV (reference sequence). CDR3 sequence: CASRGQYTGELFF. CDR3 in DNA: TGTGCCAGCAGGGGACAGTACACCGGGGAGCTGTTTTTT.

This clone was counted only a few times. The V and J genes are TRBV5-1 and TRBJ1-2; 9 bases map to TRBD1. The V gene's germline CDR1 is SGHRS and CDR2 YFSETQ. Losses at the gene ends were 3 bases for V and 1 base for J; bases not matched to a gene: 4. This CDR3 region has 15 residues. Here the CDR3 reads CASSSTTGGNYGYTF. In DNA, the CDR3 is TGCGCCAGCAGCTCCACGACAGGGGGTAACTATGGCTACACCTTC.